The clone carrying this TCR beta chain turned up a few times. The antigen is not known. The V and J ends lost 5 bases and 2 bases, in that order; junction bases with no gene match: 5. The germline V gene encodes CDR1 SGHVS and CDR2 FNYEAQ. This CDR3 contains 15 residues. These data come from a study of CD8+CD57+ T cells in acquired aplastic anemia. The wider study: Mean yield of DNA from sorted CD4+ and CD8+ cells was about 3.2 ug.

The study, taken as a whole, reports: Patients and healthy controls showed no significant CD8+ Simpson's diversity difference. In common between the patients and the controls were twenty-nine CD8+ CDR3 sequences.

Researchers used genomic DNA as the template to profile TCR beta VDJ and CDR3. One entry per CDR3 protein results from TCRdb running MiXCR on the reads. Seen here are 150,000 to 200,000 distinct CDR3 sequences, over 60% observed once, and the top ten hold 40% to 55%. Sequencing used sorted CD4+, CD8+, or CD8+CD57+ T cells (not recorded which) from PBMCs. The J gene is TRBJ2-7, the V gene TRBV7-6; 11 bases align to TRBD2. This clonotype was obtained from a human donor with severe aplastic anemia or a healthy control (not recorded which). CDR3 residues: CASSAGTSGPYEQYF. In nucleotides, the CDR3 is TGTGCCAGCAGCGCCGGGACTAGCGGACCCTACGAGCAGTACTTC.